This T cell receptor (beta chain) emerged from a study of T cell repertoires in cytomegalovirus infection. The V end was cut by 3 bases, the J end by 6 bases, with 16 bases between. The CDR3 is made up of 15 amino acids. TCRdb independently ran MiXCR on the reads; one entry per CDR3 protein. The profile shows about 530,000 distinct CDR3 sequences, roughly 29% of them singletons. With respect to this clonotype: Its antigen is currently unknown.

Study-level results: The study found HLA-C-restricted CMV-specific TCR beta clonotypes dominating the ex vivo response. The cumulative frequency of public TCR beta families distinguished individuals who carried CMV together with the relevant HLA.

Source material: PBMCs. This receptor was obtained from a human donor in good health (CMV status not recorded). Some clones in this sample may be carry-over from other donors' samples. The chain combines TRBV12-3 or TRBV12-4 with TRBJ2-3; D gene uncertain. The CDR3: CASSFPEGRFDTQYF. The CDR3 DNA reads TGTGCCAGCAGTTTTCCAGAAGGCCGGTTCGATACGCAGTATTTT.